This T cell receptor (beta chain) was sequenced during a study of shared clonotypes between healthy human individuals. Overall study findings and caveats: Memory subsets generally showed lower estimated richness than naive subsets. Naive CD4 clonotype sharing across several donors was about 5%.

Losses at the gene ends were 10 bases for V and 0 bases for J; bases not matched to a gene: 14. This CDR3 has 16 amino acids. Germline CDR1 MRHNA, CDR2 SNTAGT. Each donor was a Caucasian adult residing in Nashville, Tennessee. A CD45RA-negative memory subset and a CD45RA+ naive subset were separated from the CD4+ cells. On this clone: Its specificity is unknown.

Clones were sequenced by immunoSEQ multiplex PCR, and TCRdb holds only the in-frame ones, with some missing. The data contain roughly 640,000 clones, over 65% of them singletons. This TCR was sampled from a woman in her thirties in good health. V usage is TRBV6-4 and J usage is TRBJ2-5, with TRBD1 identical over 7 bases. Sequenced: memory CD4+ T cells sorted from blood. Stated subset: CD45RA-negative fraction. The CDR3 here is CANPWDSSRYQETQYF. For the CDR3, the DNA is TGTGCCAACCCTTGGGACAGTTCTAGGTACCAAGAGACCCAGTACTTC.